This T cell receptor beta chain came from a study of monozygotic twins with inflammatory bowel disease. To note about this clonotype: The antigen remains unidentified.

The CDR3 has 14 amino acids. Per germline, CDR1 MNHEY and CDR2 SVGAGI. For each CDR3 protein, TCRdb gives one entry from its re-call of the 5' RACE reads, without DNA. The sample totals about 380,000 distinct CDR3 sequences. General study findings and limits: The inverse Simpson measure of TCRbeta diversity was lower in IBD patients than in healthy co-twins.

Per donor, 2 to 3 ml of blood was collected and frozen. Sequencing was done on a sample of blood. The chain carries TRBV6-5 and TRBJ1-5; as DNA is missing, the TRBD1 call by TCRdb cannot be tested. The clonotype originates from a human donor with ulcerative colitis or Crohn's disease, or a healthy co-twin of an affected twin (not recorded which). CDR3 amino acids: CASSYLGRGQPQHF.